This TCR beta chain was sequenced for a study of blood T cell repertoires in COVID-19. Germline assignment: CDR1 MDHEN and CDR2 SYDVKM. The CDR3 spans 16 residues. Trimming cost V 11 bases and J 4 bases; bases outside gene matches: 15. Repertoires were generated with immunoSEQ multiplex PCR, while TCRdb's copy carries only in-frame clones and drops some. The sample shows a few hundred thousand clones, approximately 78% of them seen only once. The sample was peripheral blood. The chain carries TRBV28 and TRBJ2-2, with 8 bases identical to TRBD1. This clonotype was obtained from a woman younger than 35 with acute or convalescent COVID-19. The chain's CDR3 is CAGASRQGARTGELFF. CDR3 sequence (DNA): TGTGCCGGCGCTTCAAGGCAGGGGGCGCGCACCGGGGAGCTGTTTTTT.